This is a list of T cell receptor beta chains from one sample in a study of blood T cell repertoires in COVID-19. Using immunoSEQ multiplex PCR, the repertoire was profiled, and TCRdb retains in-frame clones only, with some absent. The data show approximately 310,000 clones, 85% seen once. Sequencing was done on a sample of PBMCs or T cells enriched from blood (not recorded which). The receptors come from a woman aged 30 to 39 who had been exposed to COVID-19. Each CDR3 is given with its conserved first and last residue. The D gene is left open where the match is weak. Expanded clones get a size class; other rows say once, few or many, or leave the size out.

j_gene: TRBJ1-1; d_gene: TRBD1; v_gene: TRBV6-5; abundance: -; CDR3aa: CASKTDRGTEAFF; CDR3nt: TGTGCCAGCAAGACCGACAGGGGGACTGAAGCTTTCTTT
j_gene: TRBJ1-2; d_gene: -; v_gene: TRBV28; abundance: -; CDR3aa: CASSSDGYTF; CDR3nt: TGTGCCAGCAGTTCTGATGGCTACACCTTC
j_gene: TRBJ1-4; d_gene: TRBD1; v_gene: TRBV3-1/TRBV3-2; abundance: -; CDR3aa: CASRDYRGPTNEKLFF; CDR3nt: TGTGCCAGCAGAGATTACAGGGGGCCCACTAATGAAAAACTGTTTTTT
j_gene: TRBJ2-2; d_gene: -; v_gene: TRBV6-5; abundance: -; CDR3aa: CASSYSTDPGELFF; CDR3nt: TGTGCCAGCAGTTACTCGACAGACCCCGGGGAGCTGTTTTTT
j_gene: TRBJ2-3; d_gene: -; v_gene: TRBV21-1; abundance: -; CDR3aa: CASTRFKREGQTDTQYF; CDR3nt: TGTGCCAGCACCCGGTTCAAGCGGGAGGGCCAAACAGATACGCAGTATTTT
j_gene: TRBJ1-1; d_gene: -; v_gene: TRBV18; abundance: -; CDR3aa: CASSPYRTSAMNTEAFF; CDR3nt: TGTGCCAGCTCACCATACAGGACCTCCGCCATGAACACTGAAGCTTTCTTT
j_gene: TRBJ2-1; d_gene: TRBD2; v_gene: TRBV7-3; abundance: -; CDR3aa: CASSLTGLAGGNEQFF; CDR3nt: TGTGCCAGCAGCTTAACGGGACTAGCGGGAGGGAATGAGCAGTTCTTC
j_gene: TRBJ2-3; d_gene: -; v_gene: TRBV9; abundance: -; CDR3aa: CASSTMRGSQTDTQYF; CDR3nt: TGTGCCAGCAGCACCATGAGGGGGAGTCAGACAGATACGCAGTATTTT
j_gene: TRBJ2-3; d_gene: TRBD1; v_gene: TRBV14; abundance: -; CDR3aa: CASSARGWTDTQYF; CDR3nt: TGTGCCAGCAGCGCCAGGGGGTGGACAGATACGCAGTATTTT
j_gene: TRBJ1-1; d_gene: TRBD1; v_gene: TRBV4-3; abundance: few; CDR3aa: CASSRTGAINTEAFF; CDR3nt: TGCGCCAGCAGCCGTACAGGGGCAATAAACACTGAAGCTTTCTTT
j_gene: TRBJ1-1; d_gene: -; v_gene: TRBV6-5; abundance: -; CDR3aa: CASSYASFSTEAFF; CDR3nt: TGTGCCAGCAGTTACGCGAGTTTTTCCACTGAAGCTTTCTTT
j_gene: TRBJ2-1; d_gene: -; v_gene: TRBV12-5; abundance: -; CDR3aa: CASATGRYYNEQFF; CDR3nt: TGTGCTAGTGCGACGGGGAGATACTACAATGAGCAGTTCTTC
j_gene: TRBJ1-2; d_gene: -; v_gene: TRBV5-1; abundance: -; CDR3aa: CASSQENYGYTF; CDR3nt: TGCGCCAGCAGTCAGGAAAACTATGGCTACACCTTC
j_gene: TRBJ2-1; d_gene: TRBD2; v_gene: TRBV24-1; abundance: -; CDR3aa: CATSDHSLAGGHNEQFF; CDR3nt: TGTGCCACCAGTGACCATAGCCTAGCGGGAGGCCACAATGAGCAGTTCTTC
j_gene: TRBJ2-2; d_gene: -; v_gene: TRBV2; abundance: -; CDR3aa: CASSELGSLTGELFF; CDR3nt: TGTGCCAGCAGTGAATTGGGGAGCCTCACCGGGGAGCTGTTTTTT
j_gene: TRBJ2-1; d_gene: -; v_gene: TRBV4-3; abundance: -; CDR3aa: CASSQETPVEQFF; CDR3nt: TGCGCCAGCAGCCAAGAAACCCCAGTTGAGCAGTTCTTC
j_gene: TRBJ1-5; d_gene: -; v_gene: TRBV30; abundance: -; CDR3aa: CAWTNGRGVNQPQHF; CDR3nt: TGTGCCTGGACCAACGGGAGGGGCGTCAATCAGCCCCAGCATTTT
j_gene: TRBJ1-1; d_gene: -; v_gene: TRBV6-5; abundance: once; CDR3aa: CASTKNTEAFF; CDR3nt: TGTGCCAGCACCAAAAACACTGAAGCTTTCTTT
j_gene: TRBJ2-3; d_gene: -; v_gene: TRBV19; abundance: -; CDR3aa: CASSITSQGPDTQYF; CDR3nt: TGTGCCAGTAGTATAACAAGTCAGGGGCCAGATACGCAGTATTTT
j_gene: TRBJ2-5; d_gene: TRBD1; v_gene: TRBV7-3; abundance: once; CDR3aa: CASSLTGDLGETQYF; CDR3nt: TGTGCCAGCAGCCTGACAGGGGATCTTGGAGAGACCCAGTACTTC
j_gene: TRBJ1-1; d_gene: -; v_gene: TRBV5-3; abundance: -; CDR3aa: CARSSETRGIQAFF; CDR3nt: TGTGCCAGAAGCTCGGAGACACGGGGGATTCAAGCTTTCTTT
j_gene: TRBJ2-5; d_gene: TRBD2; v_gene: TRBV9; abundance: -; CDR3aa: CASSVAGTSGQETQYF; CDR3nt: TGTGCCAGCAGCGTAGCTGGGACTAGCGGCCAAGAGACCCAGTACTTC
j_gene: TRBJ2-2; d_gene: -; v_gene: TRBV10-3; abundance: -; CDR3aa: CASGLSRTNTGELFF; CDR3nt: TGTGCCTCAGGTTTATCTCGCACTAACACCGGGGAGCTGTTTTTT
j_gene: TRBJ1-5; d_gene: -; v_gene: TRBV30; abundance: -; CDR3aa: CAWSVEWQGGQPQHF; CDR3nt: TGTGCCTGGAGTGTAGAGTGGCAGGGCGGACAGCCCCAGCATTTT
j_gene: TRBJ2-7; d_gene: TRBD2; v_gene: TRBV27; abundance: -; CDR3aa: CASSLRGLAGSYEQYF; CDR3nt: TGTGCCAGCAGTTTAAGGGGACTAGCGGGCTCCTACGAGCAGTACTTC
j_gene: TRBJ2-5; d_gene: TRBD2; v_gene: TRBV7-9; abundance: -; CDR3aa: CASSSYVRRSGGPETQYF; CDR3nt: TGTGCCAGCAGCTCATACGTACGACGGAGCGGGGGGCCGGAGACCCAGTACTTC
j_gene: TRBJ2-2; d_gene: TRBD2; v_gene: TRBV9; abundance: -; CDR3aa: CASSAGGPLSTGELFF; CDR3nt: TGTGCCAGCAGCGCGGGAGGGCCACTCAGCACCGGGGAGCTGTTTTTT
j_gene: TRBJ2-1; d_gene: -; v_gene: TRBV5-1; abundance: -; CDR3aa: CASSLDEGYNEQFF; CDR3nt: TGCGCCAGCAGCCTCGACGAGGGATACAATGAGCAGTTCTTC
j_gene: TRBJ1-2; d_gene: -; v_gene: TRBV24-1; abundance: -; CDR3aa: CATSPDTLHGYTF; CDR3nt: TGTGCCACCAGCCCCGACACCCTCCATGGCTACACCTTC
j_gene: TRBJ2-5; d_gene: TRBD2; v_gene: TRBV5-4; abundance: -; CDR3aa: CASSPSGLAGGLGETQYF; CDR3nt: TGTGCCAGCAGCCCGTCGGGGCTAGCGGGGGGGCTGGGGGAGACCCAGTACTTC
j_gene: TRBJ1-4; d_gene: TRBD1; v_gene: TRBV4-3; abundance: -; CDR3aa: CASSQLGQPNEKLFF; CDR3nt: TGCGCCAGCAGCCAGCTGGGACAGCCTAATGAAAAACTGTTTTTT
j_gene: TRBJ1-2; d_gene: TRBD1; v_gene: TRBV18; abundance: many; CDR3aa: CASSPGQGVRYGYTF; CDR3nt: TGTGCCAGCTCACCGGGACAGGGGGTCCGCTATGGCTACACCTTC
j_gene: TRBJ1-2; d_gene: -; v_gene: TRBV28; abundance: -; CDR3aa: CASSQGRSDYGYTF; CDR3nt: TGTGCCAGCAGCCAGGGCCGTTCGGACTATGGCTACACCTTC
j_gene: TRBJ2-1; d_gene: TRBD2; v_gene: TRBV9; abundance: -; CDR3aa: CASSVGASGNNEQFF; CDR3nt: TGTGCCAGCAGCGTAGGCGCAAGCGGGAACAATGAGCAGTTCTTC
j_gene: TRBJ2-2; d_gene: TRBD2; v_gene: TRBV5-1; abundance: -; CDR3aa: CATKRGGETGELFF; CDR3nt: TGCGCCACCAAGCGGGGGGGCGAAACCGGGGAGCTGTTTTTT
j_gene: TRBJ2-1; d_gene: -; v_gene: TRBV5-1; abundance: once; CDR3aa: CASSPDGGTYNEQFF; CDR3nt: TGCGCCAGCAGCCCGGACGGCGGGACCTACAATGAGCAGTTCTTC
j_gene: TRBJ2-3; d_gene: TRBD2; v_gene: TRBV5-1; abundance: -; CDR3aa: CASSVAGGPRDTQYF; CDR3nt: TGCGCCAGCAGCGTAGCGGGAGGGCCGAGAGATACGCAGTATTTT
j_gene: TRBJ2-3; d_gene: -; v_gene: TRBV5-4; abundance: -; CDR3aa: CASSPHTGTDTQYF; CDR3nt: TGTGCCAGCAGCCCTCACACAGGGACAGATACGCAGTATTTT
j_gene: TRBJ2-5; d_gene: -; v_gene: TRBV14; abundance: -; CDR3aa: CASSQWSGQETQYF; CDR3nt: TGTGCCAGCAGCCAATGGAGCGGCCAAGAGACCCAGTACTTC
j_gene: TRBJ2-7; d_gene: -; v_gene: TRBV3-1/TRBV3-2; abundance: -; CDR3aa: CASSLDSRTYEQYF; CDR3nt: TGTGCCAGCAGCCTCGACAGTCGTACCTACGAGCAGTACTTC
j_gene: TRBJ2-1; d_gene: -; v_gene: TRBV5-1; abundance: -; CDR3aa: CASSLAGFYSYNEQFF; CDR3nt: TGCGCCAGCAGCTTGGCAGGGTTTTACTCCTACAATGAGCAGTTCTTC
j_gene: TRBJ2-5; d_gene: -; v_gene: TRBV5-1; abundance: -; CDR3aa: CASSLSTTRGETQYF; CDR3nt: TGCGCCAGCAGCTTGTCAACTACTAGAGGGGAGACCCAGTACTTC
j_gene: TRBJ2-3; d_gene: -; v_gene: TRBV7-2; abundance: few; CDR3aa: CASSKVSGTDTQYF; CDR3nt: TGTGCCAGCAGTAAGGTTTCGGGGACAGATACGCAGTATTTT
j_gene: TRBJ2-3; d_gene: TRBD2; v_gene: TRBV6-5; abundance: -; CDR3aa: CASKLAGGDTQYF; CDR3nt: TGTGCCAGCAAGCTAGCGGGGGGGGATACGCAGTATTTT
j_gene: TRBJ2-1; d_gene: TRBD2; v_gene: TRBV6-5; abundance: -; CDR3aa: CASSYSGSGGDNEQFF; CDR3nt: TGTGCCAGCAGTTACAGCGGTTCGGGAGGCGACAATGAGCAGTTCTTC
j_gene: TRBJ2-7; d_gene: TRBD2; v_gene: TRBV27; abundance: -; CDR3aa: CASRTGLGGFYEQYF; CDR3nt: TGTGCCAGCAGAACAGGACTAGGCGGCTTTTACGAGCAGTACTTC
j_gene: TRBJ2-2; d_gene: TRBD1; v_gene: TRBV6-1; abundance: -; CDR3aa: CASREPGTGGNTGELFF; CDR3nt: TGTGCCAGCAGGGAACCCGGGACAGGGGGTAACACCGGGGAGCTGTTTTTT
j_gene: TRBJ2-3; d_gene: TRBD1; v_gene: TRBV3-1/TRBV3-2; abundance: -; CDR3aa: CASSQGPGQGGDTQYF; CDR3nt: TGTGCCAGCAGCCAAGGACCGGGACAGGGGGGGGATACGCAGTATTTT
j_gene: TRBJ2-4; d_gene: -; v_gene: TRBV5-1; abundance: once; CDR3aa: CASSLGAPRHIQYF; CDR3nt: TGCGCCAGCAGCCTAGGGGCCCCCCGGCACATTCAGTACTTC
j_gene: TRBJ1-4; d_gene: -; v_gene: TRBV7-2; abundance: once; CDR3aa: CASRQVATNEKLFF; CDR3nt: TGTGCCAGCAGGCAGGTTGCAACTAATGAAAAACTGTTTTTT